What follows are 26 T cell receptor beta chains derived from one specimen sequenced in a study of Graves' ophthalmopathy and Graves' hyperthyroidism. The authors amplified TCR beta CDR3 regions, and they did so from RNA transcripts for repertoire sequencing. An opening RT-PCR round employed HTBI primers and preceded a second-round multiplex PCR. TCRdb re-called the multiplex PCR reads through MiXCR, storing one row per CDR3 protein. The sample holds 1 million to 1.3 million distinct CDR3 sequences, about 38% seen once. The sequencing sample was made of peripheral blood or thyroid tissue (not recorded which). Every receptor here comes from an adult man with Graves' hyperthyroidism.

In regard to this clonotype: Given the absence of the conserved phenylalanine or tryptophan at the CDR3 end, a read error is likely. Because the CDR3's place on the DNA is in doubt, the DNA is left out and the CDR3 is given as listed by TCRdb. The chain couples TRBV10-2 to TRBJ2-2; the DNA was not used to check the table's D call, TRBD1. The CDR3 is 10 residues long, counting both termini. Looked up from germline, CDR1 is WSHSY and CDR2 is SAAADI. CDR3 sequence: CASRRDEGIS.

This clonotype has at least ten counts. The V call is TRBV9, the J call TRBJ1-2; the D gene is possibly TRBD1 (5 bases). V was cut by 3 bases and J by 4 bases, with 13 bases left in between. Germline CDR1 and CDR2: SGDLS and YYNGEE. This CDR3 comprises 14 residues. CDR3: CASSGQRGPYGYTF. CDR3 bases: TGTGCCAGCAGCGGACAGAGGGGACCCTATGGCTACACCTTC.

This clonotype came up a few times. V usage is TRBV4-1 and J usage is TRBJ2-7, with D unresolved. This CDR3 is 14 amino acids long. Trimming removed 0 bases at V and 3 bases at J, with 9 bases between. Germline V CDR1 and CDR2: MGHRA, YSYEKL. The CDR3 bases are TGCGCCAGCAGCCAAGAAGGCTGGAGCTACGAGCAGTACTTC. Residues: CASSQEGWSYEQYF.

This clonotype was detected a few times. The V gene is TRBV4-2, the J gene TRBJ2-7; 8 nucleotides agree with TRBD2. Germline V gives CDR1 LGHNA, CDR2 YNFKEQ. CDR3 length: 15 residues. After removal of 3 bases from V and 3 bases from J, the junction contained 7 bases not matched to a gene. CDR3 in DNA: TGTGCCAGCAGCCACCCGGGACTAGAAGTCTACGAGCAGTACTTC. It specifies CASSHPGLEVYEQYF.

The chain has TRBV2 and TRBJ1-2; D is ambiguous. V was cut by 9 bases and J by 3 bases, with 14 bases left in between. Germline-derived CDR1 and CDR2 are SNHLY and FYNNEI. The CDR3 is made up of 13 amino acids. CDR3 DNA sequence: TGTGCCAGTGGTGAAAGGCTCGACTATGGCTACACCTTC. Residues: CASGERLDYGYTF.

This clonotype was detected only a few times. This sequence joins TRBV12-3 or TRBV12-4 and TRBJ2-7, with 14 bases that match TRBD2. V lost 8 bases and J lost 3; bases outside the gene matches: 3. The length of the CDR3 is 14 residues. The CDR3 here is CASGTSGSIYEQYF. DNA for the CDR3: TGTGCCAGCGGGACTAGCGGGAGTATCTACGAGCAGTACTTC.

This clonotype has at least ten counts. The chain carries TRBV14 and TRBJ1-2; TRBD1 is a possible D gene (5 bases). The germline CDR1 and CDR2 sequences are SGHDN and FVKESK. This CDR3 region has 14 residues. With 4 bases removed from V and 2 bases from J, the gap between germline ends came to 11 bases. CDR3 in DNA: TGTGCCAGCAGCCGGGACTTTCAGAACTATGGCTACACCTTC. It translates to CASSRDFQNYGYTF.

This clonotype was counted a few times. CDR3 DNA: TGTGCCAGCAGCCCCCCGATTCAGGGGAACACTGAAGCTTTCTTT. This encodes CASSPPIQGNTEAFF. The chain has TRBV5-4 and TRBJ1-1; maybe TRBD1 (5 bases). The CDR3 consists of 15 residues. Germline values: CDR1 SGHNT, CDR2 YYREEE (reference sequence). With 4 bases removed from V and 1 base from J, the gap between germline ends came to 14 bases.

V usage is TRBV2 and J usage is TRBJ1-5; 9 nucleotides agree with TRBD1. The CDR3 is made up of 15 amino acids. The junction had 5 bases not matched to a gene; V was cut back by 7 bases and J by 1 base. The germline CDR1 and CDR2 sequences are SNHLY and FYNNEI. In nucleotides, the CDR3 is TGTGCCAGCAAACCCGACAGGGGGAGCAATCAGCCCCAGCATTTT. Its protein is CASKPDRGSNQPQHF.

Note on this clonotype: This may come from a read error, since a much larger clone is one base off. The CDR3 protein is CASSYGRGVTYEQYF. The CDR3 DNA is TGTGCCAGCAGTTACGGGCGGGGGGTTACCTACGAGCAGTACTTC. V and J are TRBV6-6 and TRBJ2-7; TRBD2 matches 8 bases. CDR1 MNHNY and CDR2 SVGAGI come from the germline V gene (reference sequence). This CDR3 contains 15 residues. V was pared by 2 bases and J by 2 bases, with 5 bases of the junction left unmatched.

This clonotype was picked up many times. The genes are TRBV5-1 and TRBJ1-4; weak D call: TRBD1 (5 bases). V dropped 2 bases and J dropped 12 bases, with 14 bases sitting between them. The CDR3 sequence is 13 residues long. The germline V gene has CDR1 SGHRS and CDR2 YFSETQ. Here the CDR3 reads CASSFSLGTELFF. The DNA for the CDR3 is TGCGCCAGCAGCTTCAGCCTAGGGACGGAACTGTTTTTT.

This clonotype was seen repeatedly, ten times or more. For the CDR3, the DNA is TGCGCCAGCAGCTCCCTACACCGACAGGGGGCGAATTCACCCCTCCACTTT. This gives the protein CASSSLHRQGANSPLHF. This sequence joins TRBV5-1 and TRBJ1-6; 10 bases line up with TRBD1. The CDR3 covers 17 residues. The germline V gene encodes CDR1 SGHRS and CDR2 YFSETQ. V trimming: 3 bases; J trimming: 7 bases; junction bases outside the gene matches: 10.

This chain connects TRBV12-3 or TRBV12-4 to TRBJ2-7; 14 bases align to TRBD2. The CDR3 runs 15 residues. V shed 6 bases, J shed 5 bases, and the junction held 6 bases outside the gene matches. As DNA, the CDR3 is TGTGCCAGCAGGGCCTGGACTAGCGGGAGGAACGAGCAGTACTTC. Translation gives CASRAWTSGRNEQYF.

Ten or more counts support this clonotype. This sequence joins TRBV20-1 and TRBJ1-2, with 8 bases lining up with TRBD1. The germline V gene encodes CDR1 DFQATT and CDR2 SNEGSKA (reference sequence). The CDR3 extends over 17 amino acids. CDR3: CTLDGGQDLSVNYGYTF. CDR3 coding DNA: TGCACCCTCGACGGGGGACAGGACCTTTCCGTCAACTATGGCTACACCTTC.

Comments on this clonotype: A much larger clone sits a single nucleotide away, making a read error possible. The V gene is TRBV12-3 or TRBV12-4, the J gene TRBJ2-2; TRBD2 might be the D (5 bases). V lost 10 bases, J lost 7 bases, and 16 bases lay in between. The CDR3 has 13 amino acids. The CDR3 here is CANPRRDNGELFF. The CDR3 coding sequence is TGTGCCAACCCCCGCCGGGATAACGGGGAGCTGTTTTTT.

The rearrangement joins TRBV25-1 to TRBJ1-4; D is perhaps TRBD1 (6 bases). V was shortened by 1 base and J by 5 bases, with 14 bases between the two germline ends. The CDR3 totals 16 residues. In germline, CDR1 is MGHDK, CDR2 SYGVNS. CDR3 sequence: CASSESRGAGNEKLFF. The CDR3, as DNA: TGTGCCAGCAGTGAATCTAGGGGGGCGGGAAATGAAAAACTGTTTTTT.

The chain uses TRBV10-3 and TRBJ2-7, with no clear D. CDR1 ENHRY and CDR2 SYGVKD come from the germline V gene. This CDR3 is 12 amino acids long. Trimming shortened V by 10 bases and J by 2 bases, and 12 bases separated the two germline ends. The DNA for the CDR3 is TGTGCCACAACCTCGGCCCCCTACGAGCAGTACTTC. Translation gives CATTSAPYEQYF.

Note on this clonotype: The junction departs from the called germline gene at one end, perhaps through a read error. The rearrangement joins TRBV10-3 to TRBJ1-5; 10 positions agree with TRBD1. This CDR3 contains 19 residues. CDR1 ENHRY and CDR2 SYGVKD come from the germline V gene. CDR3 residues: CASSEDGQGVWYSNQPQHF. CDR3 DNA sequence: TGTGCCAGCAGTGAAGATGGACAGGGGGTTTGGTATAGCAATCAGCCCCAGCATTTT.

This chain links TRBV6-5 with TRBJ2-2, with D perhaps matching TRBD2 (6 bases). The CDR3 loop spans 16 amino acids. Germline CDR1 reads MNHEY; CDR2 reads SVGAGI. V was clipped by 7 bases and J by 4 bases, with 19 bases between them. The CDR3 DNA reads TGTGCCAGCACCAGGGCGGGGTTCGTGGGCACCGGGGAGCTGTTTTTT. Translation gives CASTRAGFVGTGELFF.

The table lists this clonotype with a few counts. The chain combines TRBV12-3 or TRBV12-4 with TRBJ2-7; 10 bases line up with TRBD2. This CDR3 has 15 amino acids. V was pared by 3 bases and J by 5 bases, with 7 bases of the junction left unmatched. The CDR3 loop is CASSFLAGASHEQYF. CDR3 nucleotides: TGTGCCAGCAGTTTTCTAGCGGGAGCTTCTCACGAGCAGTACTTC.

This clonotype showed up many times. The CDR3 DNA sequence: TGCAGCGTTGAGGGGCAGGAGGGGCGGTTTTATGGCTACACCTTC. This sequence encodes CSVEGQEGRFYGYTF. The rearrangement joins TRBV29-1 to TRBJ1-2, with D possibly matching TRBD1 (5 bases). The V and J ends lost 3 bases and 5 bases respectively, with 19 bases between them. The CDR3 totals 15 residues. Germline CDR1 SQVTM, CDR2 ANQGSEA.

This chain links TRBV11-2 with TRBJ2-5; 8 positions match TRBD1. The CDR3 is made up of 16 amino acids. Per the germline V gene, CDR1 is SGHAT and CDR2 is FQNNGV. Losses at the gene ends were 5 bases for V and 4 bases for J; bases not matched to a gene: 12. The CDR3 spells CASSPGQGIAGETQYF. The DNA for the CDR3 is TGTGCCAGCAGCCCCGGACAGGGTATAGCAGGAGAGACCCAGTACTTC.

In this sample, this clonotype turned up many times. The V call is TRBV7-2, the J call TRBJ1-1; D is undetermined. The germline gives CDR1 SGHTA, CDR2 FQGNSA. The V end lost 5 bases, the J end lost 1 base, and 8 bases lay between the germline ends. This CDR3 has 13 residues. The CDR3 nucleotides are TGTGCCAGCAGCCCGAATGCGAACACTGAAGCTTTCTTT. This codes for CASSPNANTEAFF. Combining the CDR3 with reference TRBV7-2 and TRBJ1-1 gives the whole variable domain GAGVSQSPSNKVTEKGKDVELRCDPISGHTALYWYRQSLGQGLEFLIYFQGNSAPDKSGLPSDRFSAERTGGSVSTLTIQRTQQEDSAVYLCASSPNANTEAFFGQGTRLTVV.

This clonotype occurred many times. The rearrangement joins TRBV11-2 to TRBJ2-6, with D uncertain. V was cut by 1 base and J by 6 bases, with 7 bases left in between. The CDR3 extends over 14 amino acids. Germline CDR1 is SGHAT and CDR2 is FQNNGV. The CDR3 reads CASSLALEANVLTF. CDR3 coding DNA: TGTGCCAGCAGCTTAGCCCTGGAGGCCAACGTCCTGACTTTC.

This clonotype was detected many times. This sequence joins TRBV2 and TRBJ1-5, with 10 bases fitting TRBD1. CDR1 is SNHLY and CDR2 is FYNNEI in the germline V gene. After removal of 7 bases from V and 1 base from J, the junction contained 10 bases not matched to a gene. The CDR3 length is 17 residues. Written as DNA, the CDR3 is TGTGCCAGCATTCGGGACAGGGGTGCCCTAAGCAATCAGCCCCAGCATTTT. Amino acid sequence: CASIRDRGALSNQPQHF.

This chain connects TRBV11-1 to TRBJ2-7; the D is unclear. This CDR3 region has 13 residues. Trimming pared 1 base from V and 6 bases from J, leaving 10 bases between. Germline CDR1 reads SGHAT; CDR2 reads FQDESV (reference sequence). CDR3 coding DNA: TGTGCCAGCAGCTTAGGCGTCGGCGTCGAGCAGTACTTC. Translated, it gives CASSLGVGVEQYF.